Shown below are 20 T cell receptor beta chains from a single sample sequenced in a study of cytomegalovirus exposure and HLA in healthy donors. PCR employed 60 Vbeta and 13 Jbeta primers. Only in-frame clones appear in the TCRdb table, and some are missing; sequencing was by immunoSEQ multiplex PCR. Seen here are around 130,000 clones, more than 65% observed once, and the top ten hold 1.5% to 2%. Sequenced: PBMCs. The source is a woman aged 25-40 years in good health and CMV-seronegative.

This clone was picked up one time. V usage is TRBV28 and J usage is TRBJ2-3; 8 bases line up with TRBD1. This CDR3 has 14 residues. The V segment lost 3 bases and the J segment 5 bases; nucleotides outside the gene matches: 4. Germline values: CDR1 MDHEN, CDR2 SYDVKM. The CDR3 reads CASSFDRGGDTQYF. The DNA for the CDR3 is TGTGCCAGCAGTTTTGACAGGGGAGGAGATACGCAGTATTTT.

This chain joins TRBV28 and TRBJ1-1; D possibly corresponds to TRBD1 (6 bases). The CDR3 totals 14 residues. V dropped 5 bases and J dropped 5 bases, with 15 bases sitting between them. Germline CDR1 MDHEN, CDR2 SYDVKM. CDR3 sequence (DNA): TGTGCCAGCAGTCCGTACAGGGAAGGAACTGAAGCTTTCTTT. Its translation: CASSPYREGTEAFF.

This clone was seen more than once but under ten times. For the CDR3, the DNA is TGTGCCAGCAGCTTAGTTGAGATGGTCCCGTTCTTC. The encoded protein is CASSLVEMVPFF. The genes are TRBV7-8 and TRBJ2-1, with D hard to call. The CDR3 sequence is 12 residues long. Trimming pared 1 base from V and 15 bases from J, leaving 13 bases between. Germline V CDR1 and CDR2: SGHVS, FQNEAQ. The complete variable domain, with remaining parts taken from reference TRBV7-8 and TRBJ2-1, reads GAGVSQSPRYKVAKRGQDVALRCDPISGHVSLFWYQQALGQGPEFLTYFQNEAQLDKSGLPSDRFFAERPEGSVSTLKIQRTQQEDSAVYLCASSLVEMVPFFGPGTRLTVL.

The rearrangement links TRBV5-1 to TRBJ1-6; no definite D call. This CDR3 has 14 amino acids. Germline V gene sequence: CDR1 SGHRS, CDR2 YFSETQ. V lost 0 bases to trimming and J lost 5 bases, with 6 bases between them. The chain's CDR3 is CASSLGQNNSPLHF. The CDR3 DNA reads TGCGCCAGCAGCTTGGGGCAGAATAATTCACCCCTCCACTTT.

The chain is built from TRBV5-4 and TRBJ1-3, with D uncertain. CDR3 length: 13 amino acids. Germline V gene data show CDR1 as SGHNT and CDR2 as YYREEE (reference sequence). V shed 4 bases and J shed 0 bases, with 5 bases lying between them. This chain's CDR3 is CASSQYSGNTIYF. In nucleotides, the CDR3 is TGTGCCAGCAGCCAGTACTCTGGAAACACCATATATTTT.

Of note for this clone: Germline and junction disagree at one end, which may indicate a read error. The chain couples TRBV6-1 to TRBJ1-4; 9 bases match TRBD1. The germline gives CDR1 MNHNS, CDR2 SASEGT. This CDR3 is built from 15 residues. The CDR3 bases are TGTGTCAGCAGCCTACAGGGGGCACCTAATGAAAAACTGTTTTTT. Translation gives CVSSLQGAPNEKLFF.

The chain recombines TRBV11-2 with TRBJ2-7, with D unresolved. The V gene lost 2 bases and the J gene lost 0 bases, with 8 bases spanning the gap. The CDR3 totals 14 residues. Germline lookup yields CDR1 SGHAT and CDR2 FQNNGV. The CDR3 here is CASSLNGLSYEQYF. The CDR3 DNA is TGTGCCAGCAGCTTAAACGGTCTCTCCTACGAGCAGTACTTC.

This chain uses TRBV28 with TRBJ1-1, with 8 bases aligning to TRBD1. J was trimmed by 10 bases and V by 3 bases; bases with no gene match: 4. Germline V gene data show CDR1 as MDHEN and CDR2 as SYDVKM. This CDR3 region has 12 residues. This chain's CDR3 is CASSFQDRAAFF. The CDR3 region has the DNA TGTGCCAGCAGTTTTCAGGACAGGGCAGCTTTCTTT.

CDR3 sequence (DNA): TGTGCCAGCTCACGTGCCGGGACTAGCGGGGGGGCCGTCAATGAGCAGTTCTTC. Translating it yields CASSRAGTSGGAVNEQFF. The chain uses TRBV18 and TRBJ2-1; TRBD2 matches 16 bases. Germline values: CDR1 KGHSH, CDR2 LQKENI. The CDR3 runs 18 residues. V was clipped by 4 bases and J by 6 bases; unmatched bases: 9.

The chain combines TRBV29-1 with TRBJ2-7, with TRBD1 matching 9 bases. Trimming removed 4 bases from V and 6 bases from J; junction bases left unmatched: 13. CDR3 length: 15 amino acids. Germline V lookup: CDR1 SQVTM, CDR2 ANQGSEA. CDR3 nucleotide sequence: TGCAGCGTTGCCTGGGGGGGACAGGGACGGTTCGAGCAGTACTTC. Protein sequence: CSVAWGGQGRFEQYF.

The chain employs TRBV7-2 and TRBJ2-3; D ambiguous. The germline V and J ends were trimmed by 3 bases and 3 bases, with 4 bases remaining between them. Germline lookup yields CDR1 SGHTA and CDR2 FQGNSA. The CDR3 length is 12 residues. CDR3 residues: CASSFSTDTQYF. CDR3 nucleotide sequence: TGTGCCAGCAGCTTTTCAACAGATACGCAGTATTTT.

Comment on this clone: This CDR3 is also generated by other DNA sequences in the sample. The chain carries TRBV5-1 and TRBJ2-5; 11 bases align to TRBD1. The germline V gene has CDR1 SGHRS and CDR2 YFSETQ. The J segment lost 5 bases and the V segment lost 2 bases, leaving 2 bases of the junction unmatched. The CDR3 runs to 14 residues. This CDR3 is CASSLGTGGETQYF. CDR3 sequence (DNA): TGCGCCAGCAGCTTAGGGACAGGGGGGGAGACCCAGTACTTC.

The V call is TRBV6-5, the J call TRBJ2-2; TRBD1 aligns across 8 bases. The CDR3 is 15 amino acids. Trimming cost V 6 bases and J 6 bases; bases outside gene matches: 9. From germline, CDR1 is MNHEY and CDR2 SVGAGI. The CDR3: CASRDDRGRSGELFF. The CDR3 DNA reads TGTGCCAGCAGAGACGACAGGGGCAGGTCCGGGGAGCTGTTTTTT.

V and J are TRBV28 and TRBJ2-7, with D possibly being TRBD2 (6 bases). This CDR3 is 13 amino acids long. CDR1 is MDHEN and CDR2 is SYDVKM in the germline V gene. Trimming took 7 bases from V and 1 from J, leaving 11 bases between them. The CDR3 reads CASNSGTSYEQYV. As DNA, the CDR3 is TGTGCCAGCAATTCTGGGACTTCCTACGAGCAGTACGTC.

To note about this clone: One junction end disagrees with the germline gene, perhaps due to a read error. The chain employs TRBV7-9 and TRBJ2-3; 8 bases fit TRBD2. The CDR3 length is 15 residues. Germline CDR1 is SEHNR and CDR2 is FQNEAQ (reference sequence). CDR3 DNA sequence: TGTTCCAGCAGCCCCGTCGGGGGGGACACAGATACGCAGTATTTT. It translates to CSSSPVGGDTDTQYF. Together with reference TRBV7-9 and TRBJ2-3, the CDR3 gives the full variable domain: DTGVSQNPRHKITKRGQNVTFRCDPISEHNRLYWYRQTLGQGPEFLTYFQNEAQLEKSRLLSDRFSAERPKGSFSTLEIQRTEQGDSAMYLCSSSPVGGDTDTQYFGPGTRLTVL.

The V call is TRBV6-6, the J call TRBJ1-6; 7 bases match TRBD1. Germline CDR1 and CDR2: MNHNY and SVGAGI (reference sequence). J was trimmed by 10 bases and V by 4 bases; bases with no gene match: 10. The CDR3 is made up of 15 amino acids. The CDR3 DNA reads TGTGCCAGCAGTTGGGGCAGGGGGTCAGTCTCACCCCTCCACTTT. Translated, it gives CASSWGRGSVSPLHF.

This chain links TRBV19 with TRBJ2-3; tentatively, D is TRBD2 (5 bases). Looked up from germline, CDR1 is LNHDA and CDR2 is SQIVND (reference sequence). V was pared by 7 bases and J by 0 bases, with 11 bases between. CDR3 length: 14 residues. DNA for the CDR3: TGTGCCAGTAAGGCTAGCTATAGCACAGATACGCAGTATTTT. This translates into CASKASYSTDTQYF.

The CDR3 region is CSGLTAGVEKLFF. Here the CDR3 DNA reads TGCAGCGGGTTGACGGCAGGGGTTGAAAAACTGTTTTTT. V and J are TRBV29-1 and TRBJ1-4, with D possibly TRBD1 on 6 matching bases. The CDR3 contains 13 residues. Germline CDR1 SQVTM, CDR2 ANQGSEA. V was pared by 7 bases and J by 7 bases, with 16 bases between. Combining the CDR3 with reference TRBV29-1 and TRBJ1-4 gives the whole variable domain SAVISQKPSRDICQRGTSLTIQCQVDSQVTMMFWYRQQPGQSLTLIATANQGSEATYESGFVIDKFPISRPNLTFSTLTVSNMSPEDSSIYLCSGLTAGVEKLFFGSGTQLSVL.

V is TRBV29-1 and J is TRBJ2-5; D unclear. From germline, CDR1 is SQVTM and CDR2 ANQGSEA. The CDR3 extends over 13 amino acids. V was cut by 2 bases and J by 2 bases, with 9 bases left in between. The CDR3 bases are TGCAGCGTTGAACCGACACTGCAAGAGACCCAGTACTTC. It codes for CSVEPTLQETQYF. Filled out from reference TRBV29-1 and TRBJ2-5, the complete variable domain reads SAVISQKPSRDICQRGTSLTIQCQVDSQVTMMFWYRQQPGQSLTLIATANQGSEATYESGFVIDKFPISRPNLTFSTLTVSNMSPEDSSIYLCSVEPTLQETQYFGPGTRLLVL.

J is TRBJ2-7 and V is TRBV18, with 7 bases aligning to TRBD1. The CDR3 extends over 13 amino acids. V trimming: 8 bases; J trimming: 7 bases; junction bases outside the gene matches: 11. The germline gives CDR1 KGHSH, CDR2 LQKENI. As DNA, the CDR3 is TGTGCCAGCCCCCCGGGACAGCCAAGGGAGCAGTACGTC. Protein product: CASPPGQPREQYV.